A single sample is the source of the 28 T cell receptor beta chains below, sequenced in a study of shared clonotypes between healthy human individuals. Generated by immunoSEQ multiplex PCR, the TCRdb table keeps only in-frame clones and is missing some. The repertoire holds around 1.1 million clones, with roughly 74% as singletons. Material for sequencing was memory CD4+ T cells from PBMCs. The subset is: CD45RA-negative fraction. The receptors derive from a man younger than 35 in good health. Some clones in this sample may be carry-over from other donors' samples.

The chain carries TRBV11-2 and TRBJ2-5; D is ambiguous. CDR1 is SGHAT, CDR2 FQNNGV, per germline. The ends were cut back, 7 bases at V and 5 bases at J, with 17 bases in the middle. The CDR3 is 14 amino acids. The CDR3: CASTRGGPGETQYF. The DNA of the CDR3 is TGTGCCAGCACCCGAGGTGGGCCTGGGGAGACCCAGTACTTC.

J is TRBJ1-5 and V is TRBV19; D remains ambiguous. Trimming took 4 bases from V and 3 from J, leaving 16 bases between them. Germline-derived CDR1 and CDR2 are LNHDA and SQIVND (reference sequence). The CDR3 contains 16 residues. The CDR3 here is CASSKPRAAYNQPQHF. CDR3 DNA sequence: TGTGCCAGTAGTAAACCCCGGGCCGCCTACAATCAGCCCCAGCATTTT.

This chain links TRBV29-1 with TRBJ2-7; D not resolved. Germline lookup yields CDR1 SQVTM and CDR2 ANQGSEA. The CDR3 runs to 12 residues. Trimming took off 3 bases at V and 0 bases at J, with 6 bases between the two ends. The CDR3 coding sequence is TGCAGCGTTGAGAAAAGCTCCTACGAGCAGTACTTC. Its translation: CSVEKSSYEQYF.

A single count supports this clone. The chain links TRBV4-2 to TRBJ1-1; no definite D call. The V gene lost 2 bases and the J gene lost 1 base, with 5 bases spanning the gap. The CDR3 loop spans 13 amino acids. Germline-derived CDR1 and CDR2 are LGHNA and YNFKEQ. DNA of the CDR3: TGTGCCAGCAGCCAATTCCCGAACACTGAAGCTTTCTTT. The encoded protein is CASSQFPNTEAFF.

The chain's CDR3 is CASSSPGTGLSYEQYF. The CDR3 region has the DNA TGTGCCAGCAGTTCACCCGGGACAGGCCTTTCCTACGAGCAGTACTTC. This chain uses TRBV28 with TRBJ2-7; 8 bases match TRBD1. Germline V CDR1 and CDR2: MDHEN, SYDVKM. With V trimmed by 4 bases and J by 1 base, 9 bases remained unmatched. The CDR3 contains 16 residues.

The CDR3 is CASSYERYYGYTF. CDR3 sequence (DNA): TGTGCCAGCAGTTACGAGCGTTACTATGGCTACACCTTC. V is TRBV6-5 and J is TRBJ1-2; D ambiguous. This CDR3 region has 13 residues. Per the germline V gene, CDR1 is MNHEY and CDR2 is SVGAGI. Trimming took 2 bases from V and 3 from J, leaving 7 bases between them.

The J gene is TRBJ1-2, the V gene TRBV11-2; tentatively, D is TRBD1 (5 bases). The V gene's germline CDR1 is SGHAT and CDR2 FQNNGV. V lost 1 base and J 6 bases, leaving 9 bases between the germline ends. This CDR3 contains 13 residues. The CDR3 sequence is CASSLAGADGYTF. The CDR3 DNA is TGTGCCAGCAGCTTAGCTGGGGCTGATGGCTACACCTTC.

The V and J genes are TRBV5-4 and TRBJ1-2; D may be TRBD1 (6 bases). There are 15 residues in the CDR3. V was cut by 4 bases and J by 5 bases, with 18 bases left in between. From germline, CDR1 is SGHNT and CDR2 YYREEE (reference sequence). This chain's CDR3 is CASSLRQATGYGYTF. CDR3 in DNA: TGTGCCAGCAGCCTAAGACAGGCCACGGGGTATGGCTACACCTTC.

The chain joins TRBV28 to TRBJ2-3; D uncertain. Trimming took 8 bases from V and 4 from J, leaving 10 bases between them. This CDR3 contains 12 residues. From germline, CDR1 is MDHEN and CDR2 SYDVKM. CDR3 amino acids: CASGYSADTQYF. The DNA of the CDR3 is TGTGCCAGCGGGTACAGCGCAGATACGCAGTATTTT.

The V and J genes are TRBV4-1 and TRBJ2-2, with D unresolved. V lost 2 bases, J lost 2 bases, and 15 bases lay in between. There are 17 residues in the CDR3. Germline V lookup: CDR1 MGHRA, CDR2 YSYEKL. As DNA, the CDR3 is TGCGCCAGCAGCCAAAGAGGATCGGCCGGCAACACCGGGGAGCTGTTTTTT. Encoded protein: CASSQRGSAGNTGELFF.

This chain joins TRBV15 and TRBJ1-2; D ambiguous. V lost 0 bases and J 5 bases, leaving 13 bases between the germline ends. The CDR3 is 15 amino acids. Per germline, CDR1 LNHNV and CDR2 YYDKDF (reference sequence). DNA for the CDR3: TGTGCCACCAGCAGAGATGTCGGCCAGTCTTATGGCTACACCTTC. Translated, it gives CATSRDVGQSYGYTF.

V gene TRBV5-1 combines with J gene TRBJ2-5, with 13 nucleotides matching TRBD2. Germline V gives CDR1 SGHRS, CDR2 YFSETQ. CDR3 size: 16 residues. Unmatched junction bases numbered 6, after V lost 2 bases and J lost 5 bases. The CDR3 is CASSFGTSGIQETQYF. The CDR3 DNA follows: TGCGCCAGCAGCTTCGGGACTAGCGGGATCCAGGAGACCCAGTACTTC.

The sample holds one count of this clone. The chain couples TRBV25-1 to TRBJ2-3, with TRBD1 as a possible D gene (6 bases). V lost 5 bases to trimming and J lost 4 bases, with 19 bases between them. CDR1 MGHDK and CDR2 SYGVNS come from the germline V gene. The CDR3 length is 16 residues. CDR3 sequence reads: CASSLSGDVGADTQYF. CDR3 sequence (DNA): TGTGCCAGCAGTCTCTCAGGGGACGTAGGGGCAGATACGCAGTATTTT.

This chain joins TRBV25-1 and TRBJ1-1, with no clear D. The germline CDR1 and CDR2 sequences are MGHDK and SYGVNS. This CDR3 comprises 13 residues. Between the trimmed V and J ends, which lost 3 bases and 6 bases, there was a span of 11 bases. CDR3 protein: CASSERRYAEAFF. Here the CDR3 DNA reads TGTGCCAGCAGTGAGAGGAGGTATGCTGAAGCTTTCTTT.

The rearrangement uses TRBV2 and TRBJ1-2; a weak D match, TRBD1 (5 bases). The CDR3 length is 13 residues. V lost 8 bases to trimming and J lost 5 bases, with 15 bases between them. Germline CDR1 SNHLY, CDR2 FYNNEI. CDR3 sequence: CASRPGTEYGYTF. In nucleotides, the CDR3 is TGTGCCAGCCGCCCCGGGACCGAGTATGGCTACACCTTC.

V and J are TRBV7-6 and TRBJ1-5; D remains unclear. The CDR3 spans 15 residues. The V end lost 0 bases, the J end lost 3 bases, and 9 bases lay between the germline ends. CDR1 is SGHVS and CDR2 is FNYEAQ in the germline V gene. The CDR3, as DNA: TGTGCCAGCAGCTTAGCGCAGACTTTCAATCAGCCCCAGCATTTT. It is translated as CASSLAQTFNQPQHF.

The chain carries TRBV9 and TRBJ2-3; 9 positions match TRBD2. Trimming took 0 bases from V and 6 from J; bases not matched to a gene: 8. The CDR3 spans 16 residues. CDR1 SGDLS and CDR2 YYNGEE come from the germline V gene. CDR3 nucleotide sequence: TGTGCCAGCAGCGTAGCGGCGGGAGGGGGGGTGGATACGCAGTATTTT. Its protein product is CASSVAAGGGVDTQYF.

The V and J genes are TRBV7-3 and TRBJ1-1; D is uncertain. The CDR3 covers 11 residues. Germline V lookup: CDR1 SGHTA, CDR2 FQGTGA. The V and J ends lost 6 bases and 4 bases respectively, with 6 bases between them. CDR3 sequence (DNA): TGTGCCAGCAGAAAGGGCACTGAAGCTTTCTTT. This codes for CASRKGTEAFF.

Notes on this clone: Since a much larger clone is just one base distant, this may be a read error. The chain is built from TRBV29-1 and TRBJ1-1, with D maybe TRBD1 (6 bases). Germline V gene data show CDR1 as SQVTM and CDR2 as ANQGSEA. The ends were cut back, 6 bases at V and 6 bases at J, with 17 bases in the middle. This CDR3 contains 13 residues. The CDR3 spells CSVRWGRDAEAFF. CDR3 DNA sequence: TGCAGCGTCCGGTGGGGGCGCGACGCTGAAGCTTTCTTT.

The sample holds a few counts of this clone. V and J are TRBV2 and TRBJ1-5; D unresolved. Germline values: CDR1 SNHLY, CDR2 FYNNEI. The germline V and J ends were trimmed by 6 bases and 3 bases, with 6 bases remaining between them. The CDR3 totals 12 residues. The CDR3 DNA sequence: TGTGCCAGCAGGTGGTCCAATCAGCCCCAGCATTTT. It codes for CASRWSNQPQHF.

The rearrangement joins TRBV28 to TRBJ2-5; possibly TRBD1 for D (6 bases). Germline lookup yields CDR1 MDHEN and CDR2 SYDVKM. CDR3 length: 13 residues. Trimming left V 3 bases short and J 7 bases short, with 12 bases between. The CDR3 bases are TGTGCCAGCAGTTTTCAGGGGTTGGGGACCCAGTACTTC. Protein sequence: CASSFQGLGTQYF.

The chain uses TRBV21-1 and TRBJ1-5. TRBV21-1 is shown as a pseudogene. The CDR3 sequence is 14 residues long. CDR3 protein: CARGGGYSNQPQHF. The CDR3 DNA reads TGTGCCCGAGGGGGAGGGTATAGCAATCAGCCCCAGCATTTT.

The chain uses TRBV5-1 and TRBJ1-4, with 8 nucleotides matching TRBD1. Germline V CDR1 and CDR2: SGHRS, YFSETQ. V lost 2 bases, J lost 4 bases, and 4 bases stayed unmatched. The CDR3 is 15 residues long. CDR3 bases: TGCGCCAGCAGCTTCCAGGGGGCAGTTAATGAAAAACTGTTTTTT. This sequence encodes CASSFQGAVNEKLFF. Drawing the rest from reference TRBV5-1 and TRBJ1-4, the complete variable domain is KAGVTQTPRYLIKTRGQQVTLSCSPISGHRSVSWYQQTPGQGLQFLFEYFSETQRNKGNFPGRFSGRQFSNSRSEMNVSTLELGDSALYLCASSFQGAVNEKLFFGSGTQLSVL.

This chain links TRBV11-1 with TRBJ2-1; TRBD2 aligns across 7 bases. The length of the CDR3 is 16 residues. After removal of 5 bases from V and 6 bases from J, the junction contained 13 bases not matched to a gene. CDR1 and CDR2 from the germline V gene are SGHAT and FQDESV (reference sequence). The CDR3 here is CASSHKRGRVFNEQFF. CDR3 in DNA: TGTGCCAGCAGCCATAAACGGGGGAGGGTATTCAATGAGCAGTTCTTC.

This clone has a handful of counts. V is TRBV19 and J is TRBJ2-1; the match to TRBD2 covers 9 bases. CDR3 length equals 22 residues. Germline V gene sequence: CDR1 LNHDA, CDR2 SQIVND (reference sequence). The V segment lost 7 bases and the J segment 6 bases; nucleotides outside the gene matches: 31. The CDR3 sequence is CASIRYLAGGPPGVRLGNEQFF. CDR3 nucleotides: TGTGCCAGTATTCGGTACTTGGCGGGAGGGCCACCTGGAGTGCGTCTCGGCAATGAGCAGTTCTTC.

This chain connects TRBV5-4 to TRBJ2-2; TRBD2 matches at 11 bases. The CDR3 covers 16 residues. Germline CDR1 reads SGHNT; CDR2 reads YYREEE (reference sequence). V lost 3 bases to trimming and J lost 1 base; unmatched junction nucleotides: 2. This CDR3 reads CASSSGLAVNTGELFF. For the CDR3, the DNA is TGTGCCAGCAGCTCGGGACTAGCGGTGAACACCGGGGAGCTGTTTTTT.

The chain combines TRBV5-1 with TRBJ2-3; 8 nucleotides line up with TRBD2. This CDR3 region has 15 residues. After removal of 7 bases from V and 8 bases from J, the junction contained 15 bases not matched to a gene. Germline lookup yields CDR1 SGHRS and CDR2 YFSETQ. DNA of the CDR3: TGCGCCAGCGACAATAGCGGGGCGGAGAGGGGTACGCAGTATTTT. This encodes CASDNSGAERGTQYF.

In its sample, this clone was seen a few times. The gene calls are TRBV6-5 and TRBJ1-1; 7 bases are shared with TRBD1. J lost 0 bases, V lost 4 bases, and 2 bases had no gene match. CDR3 length: 14 residues. Germline V gives CDR1 MNHEY, CDR2 SVGAGI. The CDR3: CASSLDRLNTEAFF. Here the CDR3 DNA reads TGTGCCAGCAGTTTGGACAGGTTGAACACTGAAGCTTTCTTT.